The 27 T cell receptor beta chains in this list originate from one sample, sequenced in a study of HIV-infected children after antiretroviral therapy interruption. A 3' RACE protocol on RNA, with unique molecular identifiers, produced the TCR library. TCRdb used MiXCR to reprocess the 3' RACE reads, holding one entry per CDR3 protein. The data contain about 15,000 distinct CDR3 sequences, less than 3.5% of them seen just once; the ten biggest clones take up approximately 31%. Treatment given: PENTA 11 planned treatment interruption arm or continuous ART arm. The sample was CD45RO+ CD8+ T cells from PBMCs, pooled from several time points, taken from a donor given antiretroviral therapy, either interrupted or continuous. Stated subset: memory CD8+ CD45RO+ CD45RA- T cells. These receptors originate from a pool of human donors with HIV.

This clonotype was counted many times. The J gene is TRBJ2-7, the V gene TRBV28; TRBD2 aligns across 8 bases. CDR1 MDHEN and CDR2 SYDVKM come from the germline V gene. This CDR3 region has 16 residues. V shed 1 base and J 3 bases; nucleotides not matched to a gene: 8. The CDR3 sequence: CASSLYGLAGDYEQYF. CDR3 sequence (DNA): TGTGCCAGCAGTTTATACGGGCTAGCGGGTGACTACGAGCAGTACTTC.

This clonotype was counted at least ten times. The rearrangement joins TRBV20-1 to TRBJ2-4; D is perhaps TRBD1 or TRBD2 (5 bases each). The CDR3 loop spans 15 amino acids. CDR1 and CDR2 from the germline V gene are DFQATT and SNEGSKA (reference sequence). The V end lost 5 bases, the J end lost 1 base, and 15 bases lay between the germline ends. CDR3 sequence (DNA): TGCAGTGCTCGAGGGGCGGAAGGGGCCAAAAACATTCAGTACTTC. Amino acid sequence: CSARGAEGAKNIQYF.

This clonotype has ten or more counts. V is TRBV29-1 and J is TRBJ1-1; D gene unclear. The CDR3 runs to 13 residues. Germline assignment: CDR1 SQVTM and CDR2 ANQGSEA. Trimming pared 7 bases from V and 0 bases from J, leaving 12 bases between. The CDR3 sequence: CSADIGMNTEAFF. In DNA form, the CDR3 reads TGCAGCGCTGATATCGGGATGAACACTGAAGCTTTCTTT.

This clonotype was detected ten times or more. This chain joins TRBV27 and TRBJ1-2; D is unresolved. Trimming cost V 6 bases and J 7 bases, with 21 bases left between them. Germline loops: CDR1 MNHEY, CDR2 SMNVEV (reference sequence). CDR3 size: 15 residues. CDR3 amino acids: CASSAQHSLVSGYTF. The CDR3 bases are TGTGCCAGCAGCGCCCAGCATAGCCTGGTTAGTGGCTACACCTTC.

This clonotype was picked up many times. The rearrangement uses TRBV28 and TRBJ1-2, with D hard to call. The CDR3 loop spans 12 amino acids. Trimming took off 6 bases at V and 3 bases at J, with 8 bases between the two ends. CDR1 is MDHEN and CDR2 is SYDVKM in the germline V gene. The CDR3 region is CASRGPYYGYTF. Here the CDR3 DNA reads TGTGCCAGCAGGGGCCCTTACTATGGCTACACCTTC.

This clonotype is judged medium-sized (0.01 to 0.1%). The chain employs TRBV5-1 and TRBJ2-1; 9 nucleotides agree with TRBD1. Germline lookup yields CDR1 SGHRS and CDR2 YFSETQ. Trimming cost V 7 bases and J 8 bases; bases outside gene matches: 4. CDR3 size: 12 residues. CDR3 loop: CASGDRGDEQFF. In DNA form, the CDR3 reads TGCGCCAGCGGAGACAGGGGGGATGAGCAGTTCTTC.

The table lists this clonotype with many counts. This rearrangement joins TRBV6-2 or TRBV6-3 to TRBJ2-1; D is possibly TRBD1 (6 bases). This CDR3 has 14 amino acids. The V and J ends lost 7 bases and 8 bases respectively, with 18 bases between them. Germline V CDR1 and CDR2: MNHEY, SVGEGT. CDR3 sequence reads: CASTSDRPSHEQFF. For the CDR3, the DNA is TGTGCCAGCACCTCGGACAGACCCTCGCATGAGCAGTTCTTC.

There are many counts of this clonotype. The chain couples TRBV5-1 to TRBJ1-1; 10 bases fit TRBD1. There are 16 residues in the CDR3. V lost 4 bases to trimming and J lost 4 bases; unmatched junction nucleotides: 10. Per the germline V gene, CDR1 is SGHRS and CDR2 is YFSETQ. The CDR3 region is CASSQDRGKHPTEAFF. CDR3 in DNA: TGCGCCAGCAGCCAGGACAGGGGGAAACACCCCACTGAAGCTTTCTTT.

The sample holds many counts of this clonotype. This chain connects TRBV2 to TRBJ2-3; possible D gene TRBD2, 6 bases. The CDR3 length is 16 residues. Germline loops: CDR1 SNHLY, CDR2 FYNNEI. V lost 2 bases and J 0 bases, leaving 12 bases between the germline ends. CDR3 residues: CASSERGRGSTDTQYF. The CDR3 bases are TGTGCCAGCAGTGAACGGGGTCGGGGGAGCACAGATACGCAGTATTTT.

This clonotype was observed a few times. The chain is built from TRBV7-8 and TRBJ2-1; no definite D call. Germline V gives CDR1 SGHVS, CDR2 FQNEAQ. V lost 6 bases, J lost 6 bases, and 18 bases lay in between. This CDR3 comprises 15 residues. The CDR3 DNA sequence: TGTGCCAGCAGGCGAGGTAGGGCTTGGGTCAATGAGCAGTTCTTC. Amino acid sequence: CASRRGRAWVNEQFF.

This clonotype was counted ten times or more. The chain joins TRBV21-1 to TRBJ1-1; the DNA was not compared with TRBD1, the D call given in the table. TRBV21-1 is a documented pseudogene. CDR3 length equals 16 residues. CDR3 bases: TGTGCCAGCAGCAAAGACGTGCCCCCCAATAACACTGAAGCTTTCTTT. Translating gives CASSKDVPPNNTEAFF.

This clonotype has just a few counts. The V gene is TRBV4-1, the J gene TRBJ2-7; 7 nucleotides align to TRBD2. The CDR3 length is 17 residues. CDR1 and CDR2 (germline): MGHRA, YSYEKL. V was clipped by 2 bases and J by 1 base; unmatched bases: 11. This chain's CDR3 is CASSQSHFSGESYEQYF. The CDR3, as DNA: TGCGCCAGCAGCCAATCCCACTTCAGCGGGGAATCCTACGAGCAGTACTTC.

This clonotype has a handful of counts. The chain recombines TRBV28 with TRBJ2-3; possible D gene TRBD2, 6 bases. V was clipped by 4 bases and J by 4 bases, with 15 bases between them. This CDR3 is built from 15 residues. The germline CDR1 and CDR2 sequences are MDHEN and SYDVKM. CDR3 nucleotide sequence: TGTGCCAGCAGTTGGGACTCGGAAGGGGCAGATACGCAGTATTTT. Translated: CASSWDSEGADTQYF.

This clonotype has ten or more counts. The CDR3 is CAIRELAGGTDTQYF. The DNA of the CDR3 is TGTGCCATCAGAGAACTAGCGGGGGGCACAGATACGCAGTATTTT. The V and J genes are TRBV10-3 and TRBJ2-3, with 11 bases matching TRBD2. Germline CDR1 and CDR2: ENHRY and SYGVKD. V gave up 6 bases and J gave up 1 base; unmatched junction bases: 3. CDR3 length: 15 amino acids.

This clonotype was seen at least ten times. The CDR3 sequence: CATSRDAPGQLSSYEQYF. The CDR3 region has the DNA TGTGCCACCAGCAGAGACGCCCCGGGACAGCTAAGCTCCTACGAGCAGTACTTC. The rearrangement uses TRBV15 and TRBJ2-7, with 7 nucleotides matching TRBD1. This CDR3 is 18 amino acids long. V lost 0 bases, J lost 0 bases, and 11 bases stayed unmatched. CDR1 and CDR2 from the germline V gene are LNHNV and YYDKDF (reference sequence).

This clonotype was picked up many times. The chain carries TRBV9 and TRBJ2-5; 7 bases are shared with TRBD1. There are 14 residues in the CDR3. The germline CDR1 and CDR2 sequences are SGDLS and YYNGEE. V lost 3 bases, J lost 2 bases, and 4 bases stayed unmatched. The CDR3: CASSGRDRQETQYF. CDR3 DNA sequence: TGTGCCAGCAGCGGTCGGGACAGACAAGAGACCCAGTACTTC.

As for this clonotype: A read error may be the cause here, since a much bigger clone is one base away. V is TRBV10-1 and J is TRBJ2-2; a possible D gene is TRBD2 (5 bases). Germline CDR1 is WNHNN and CDR2 is SYGVQD (reference sequence). This CDR3 has 12 residues. In nucleotides, the CDR3 is TGCGCCAGCAGTGGTCTCACCGGGAAGCTGTTTTTT. Residues: CASSGLTGKLFF.

This clonotype was recorded many times. V gene TRBV4-1 combines with J gene TRBJ1-2; the match to TRBD1 covers 9 bases. CDR1 is MGHRA and CDR2 is YSYEKL in the germline V gene. CDR3 length equals 16 residues. The trim removed 0 bases at V and 7 bases at J, leaving 9 bases unmatched. CDR3 in DNA: TGCGCCAGCAGCCAAGATAACAGGGGGCAAAATCTTGGCTACACCTTC. Encoded protein: CASSQDNRGQNLGYTF.

This clonotype was observed at least ten times. This chain connects TRBV6-2 or TRBV6-3 to TRBJ2-2; the match to TRBD2 covers 8 bases. Germline lookup yields CDR1 MNHEY and CDR2 SVGEGT. The ends lost 2 bases at V and 4 bases at J; junction bases unmatched: 6. This CDR3 region has 16 residues. CDR3 sequence (DNA): TGTGCCAGCAGTTACGAGGGGCTAGCGGGCACCGGGGAGCTGTTTTTT. This translates into CASSYEGLAGTGELFF.

There are many counts of this clonotype. The V gene is TRBV29-1, the J gene TRBJ1-1, with 7 bases identical to TRBD1. Germline lookup yields CDR1 SQVTM and CDR2 ANQGSEA. The CDR3 length is 12 residues. V lost 7 bases and J lost 1; bases outside the gene matches: 3. CDR3 in DNA: TGCAGCGCCGGACAGGAGAACACTGAAGCTTTCTTT. It yields the protein CSAGQENTEAFF.

This clonotype occurred many times. The genes are TRBV6-1 and TRBJ1-1; D might be TRBD1 (5 bases). CDR3 length equals 15 residues. Germline assignment: CDR1 MNHNS and CDR2 SASEGT. The V gene lost 3 bases and the J gene lost 6 bases, with 17 bases spanning the gap. The CDR3 bases are TGTGCCAGCAGTGATTTGATGGGGGGGTTCGCTGAAGCTTTCTTT. This encodes CASSDLMGGFAEAFF.

By sample share, this clonotype is hyperexpanded. The chain uses TRBV7-9 and TRBJ1-1; 9 bases align to TRBD1. Germline CDR1 SEHNR, CDR2 FQNEAQ (reference sequence). The CDR3 consists of 14 residues. Germline trimming cut 2 bases from V and 3 bases from J; bases unmatched to any gene: 1. The CDR3 here is CASSLTGGHTEAFF. The CDR3, as DNA: TGTGCCAGCAGCTTAACAGGGGGCCACACTGAAGCTTTCTTT.

This clonotype was seen at least ten times. The chain links TRBV7-2 to TRBJ1-2; D remains unclear. The CDR3 is made up of 13 amino acids. Germline V gene sequence: CDR1 SGHTA, CDR2 FQGNSA. V lost 3 bases, J lost 4 bases, and 9 bases lay in between. This CDR3 reads CASSLSRGYGYTF. CDR3 DNA sequence: TGTGCCAGCAGCTTGTCCCGCGGCTATGGCTACACCTTC.

This clonotype was seen ten or more times. This chain joins TRBV28 and TRBJ2-7, with TRBD2 as a possible D gene (7 bases). Germline CDR1 MDHEN, CDR2 SYDVKM. The CDR3 runs to 16 residues. V lost 2 bases and J 4 bases, leaving 18 bases between the germline ends. The CDR3 nucleotides read TGTGCCAGCAGTTTAAAGGGGGGGATCCGGGGGTACGAGCAGTACTTC. This sequence encodes CASSLKGGIRGYEQYF.

This clonotype was detected many times. J is TRBJ1-5 and V is TRBV6-1; TRBD1 matches at 8 bases. The CDR3 consists of 16 residues. Losses at the gene ends were 8 bases for V and 5 bases for J; bases not matched to a gene: 14. Germline V gives CDR1 MNHNS, CDR2 SASEGT. CDR3 sequence (DNA): TGTGCCAGCGCGAGTCGGTACAGGGGGTTCGATCAGCCCCAGCATTTT. It is translated as CASASRYRGFDQPQHF.

This clonotype was picked up many times. This chain joins TRBV9 and TRBJ1-1; 12 nucleotides align to TRBD1. The CDR3 is 17 amino acids. V lost 4 bases and J lost 1; bases outside the gene matches: 8. Germline loops: CDR1 SGDLS, CDR2 YYNGEE. CDR3 nucleotides: TGTGCCAGCAGCCCGCGGGGACAGGGGGCGTGGAACACTGAAGCTTTCTTT. Translated, it gives CASSPRGQGAWNTEAFF.

This clonotype has at least ten counts. CDR3: CASSPHDFRQGWYF. The CDR3 DNA reads as TGTGCCAGCTCACCGCATGATTTTCGGCAGGGATGGTATTTT. This chain connects TRBV18 to TRBJ2-3, with D possibly being TRBD1 (5 bases). Between the trimmed V and J ends, which lost 3 bases and 14 bases, there was a span of 21 bases. Germline CDR1 reads KGHSH; CDR2 reads LQKENI. CDR3 size: 14 residues.